This is a list of T cell receptor beta chains from one sample in a study of cytomegalovirus exposure and HLA in healthy donors. The assay was immunoSEQ multiplex PCR, and TCRdb's table has in-frame clones only and misses some. The sample carries under 150,000 clones, 70% to 90% recorded once. The sequenced sample consisted of PBMCs. The receptors were gathered from a woman in her 40s in good health and CMV-seropositive. The CDR3 runs from the conserved cysteine through the conserved F or W. A D gene is named only where the DNA matches it firmly. Some rows mark clone size as missing; the rest say once, few, many or name a class of expanded clone.

V gene,D gene,CDR3 length,clone size,J gene,CDR3 protein,CDR3 DNA
TRBV30,NA,12,few,TRBJ1-4,CALYSGDEKLFF,TGTGCCTTATATTCAGGGGATGAAAAACTGTTTTTT
TRBV28,TRBD2,16,NA,TRBJ2-1,CASSLGLAGGYNEQFF,TGTGCCAGCAGTTTAGGACTAGCGGGAGGGTACAATGAGCAGTTCTTC
TRBV7-2,TRBD1,14,NA,TRBJ1-5,CASSKNRGGQPQHF,TGTGCCAGCAGCAAGAACAGGGGAGGACAGCCCCAGCATTTT
TRBV9,NA,14,NA,TRBJ1-1,CASSVRDTNTEAFF,TGTGCCAGCAGCGTCCGGGACACGAACACTGAAGCTTTCTTT
TRBV7-9,NA,11,NA,TRBJ2-5,CASGPQETQYF,TGTGCCAGTGGGCCCCAAGAGACCCAGTACTTC
TRBV7-9,TRBD2,18,once,TRBJ2-5,CASSPQKGKLAGQETQYF,TGTGCCAGCAGCCCACAGAAAGGAAAACTAGCGGGACAAGAGACCCAGTACTTC
TRBV6-5,TRBD1,16,NA,TRBJ1-2,CASSYSTGGGNYGYTF,TGTGCCAGCAGTTACTCCACAGGGGGCGGAAACTATGGCTACACCTTC
TRBV9,TRBD2,18,NA,TRBJ2-2,CASSALRTSGANTGELFF,TGTGCCAGCAGCGCCCTCCGGACTAGCGGGGCCAACACCGGGGAGCTGTTTTTT
TRBV4-1,TRBD2,14,NA,TRBJ2-3,CASSQEGGEDTQYF,TGCGCCAGCAGCCAAGAGGGAGGGGAAGATACGCAGTATTTT
TRBV11-2,TRBD2,15,NA,TRBJ2-7,CASSNRLARLYEQYF,TGTGCCAGCAGCAATCGACTAGCGAGGCTCTACGAGCAGTACTTC
TRBV7-2,TRBD2,14,NA,TRBJ2-7,CASSLVGTSYEQYF,TGTGCCAGCAGCTTAGTCGGGACTAGCTACGAGCAGTACTTC